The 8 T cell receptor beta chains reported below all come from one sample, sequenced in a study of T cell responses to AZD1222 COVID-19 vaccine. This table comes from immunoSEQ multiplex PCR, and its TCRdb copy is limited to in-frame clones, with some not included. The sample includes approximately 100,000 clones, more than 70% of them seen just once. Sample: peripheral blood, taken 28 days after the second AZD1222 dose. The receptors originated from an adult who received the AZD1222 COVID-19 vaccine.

DNA for the CDR3: TGTGCCAGCAGTGAAGTCCGGGGTGAAAAACTGTTTTTT. It yields the protein CASSEVRGEKLFF. The chain recombines TRBV6-1 with TRBJ1-4; D gene ambiguous. V gave up 1 base and J gave up 7 bases, with 7 bases separating them. The CDR3 consists of 13 residues. The V gene's germline CDR1 is MNHNS and CDR2 SASEGT.

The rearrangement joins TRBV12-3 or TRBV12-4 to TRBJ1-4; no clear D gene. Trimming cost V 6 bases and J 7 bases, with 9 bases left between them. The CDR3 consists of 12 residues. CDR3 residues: CASSSSGEKLFF. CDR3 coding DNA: TGTGCCAGCAGCTCCTCCGGTGAAAAACTGTTTTTT.

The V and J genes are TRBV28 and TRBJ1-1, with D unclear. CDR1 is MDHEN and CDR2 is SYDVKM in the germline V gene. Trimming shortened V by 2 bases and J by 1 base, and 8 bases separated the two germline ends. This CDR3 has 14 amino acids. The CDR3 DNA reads TGTGCCAGCAGTTTAATCACGGGGAACACTGAAGCTTTCTTT. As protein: CASSLITGNTEAFF.

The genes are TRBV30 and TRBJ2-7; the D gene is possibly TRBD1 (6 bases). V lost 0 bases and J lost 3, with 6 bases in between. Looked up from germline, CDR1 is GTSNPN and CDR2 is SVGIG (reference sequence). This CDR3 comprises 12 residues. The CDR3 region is CAWSVGGYEQYF. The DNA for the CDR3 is TGTGCCTGGAGTGTAGGGGGCTACGAGCAGTACTTC.

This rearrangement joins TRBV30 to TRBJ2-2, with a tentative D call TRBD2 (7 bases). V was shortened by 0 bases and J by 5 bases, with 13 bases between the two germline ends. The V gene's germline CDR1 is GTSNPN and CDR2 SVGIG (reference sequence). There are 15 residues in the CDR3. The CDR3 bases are TGTGCCTGGAGTGTAGGGGGGGCTCGTACCGGGGAGCTGTTTTTT. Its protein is CAWSVGGARTGELFF.

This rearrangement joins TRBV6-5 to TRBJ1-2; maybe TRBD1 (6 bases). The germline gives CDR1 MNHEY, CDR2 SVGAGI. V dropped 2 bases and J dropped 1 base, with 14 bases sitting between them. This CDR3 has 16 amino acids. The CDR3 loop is CASSYGSGVVNYGYTF. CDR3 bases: TGTGCCAGCAGTTACGGGTCAGGGGTAGTTAACTATGGCTACACCTTC.

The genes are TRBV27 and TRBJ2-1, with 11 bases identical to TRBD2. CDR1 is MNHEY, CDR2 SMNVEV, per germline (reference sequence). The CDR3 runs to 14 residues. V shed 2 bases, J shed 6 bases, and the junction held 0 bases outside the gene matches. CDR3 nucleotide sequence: TGTGCCAGCAGTTTACTAGCGGGGGGCAATGAGCAGTTCTTC. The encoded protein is CASSLLAGGNEQFF.

The CDR3 DNA follows: TGTGCCAGCAGCCACGCGACAGGGGGACCGTCTGAAGCTTTCTTT. This translates into CASSHATGGPSEAFF. The chain joins TRBV6-5 to TRBJ1-1; 9 bases map to TRBD1. Germline CDR1 is MNHEY and CDR2 is SVGAGI. The CDR3 runs to 15 residues. With 6 bases clipped from V and 6 bases from J, the junction kept 11 bases outside the gene matches.